This T cell receptor (beta chain) was captured by sequencing in a study of shared clonotypes between healthy human individuals (dated by TCRdb to 2018 to 2020). About the investigation overall: The cohort comprised a couple of women and three men aged 18 to 49 years. To estimate repertoire size and how much clonotypes are shared between individuals, the study performed deep sequencing of blood TCR repertoires from roughly five healthy adults. Each donor's leukapheresis produced roughly between roughly 0.9 and 8.9 billion PBMCs. For each donor, CD4 naive and CD4 memory were each run on three plates, CD8 naive on two plates, and CD8 memory on one plate. To increase sequencing depth and limit assay-specific biases, different laboratories used diverse techniques to prepare libraries and sequence TCR repertoires. The investigation overall reported the following: Because the study included a small number of donors, the genetic and exposure-history diversity represented was limited. Compared with non-shared clonotypes, the clonotypes found in all four sorted-subset donors had higher generation probabilities. Incomplete sequencing was indicated by rarefaction of sorted-subset datasets, despite the large sequencing depth. Sharing across a few donors was observed for around 5% of naive CD4, 3% to 3.5% of naive CD8, 2% to 2.5% of memory CD4, and roughly 0.4% of memory CD8 clonotypes. Based on pairwise subsampling, the degree of clonotype sharing among donors was expected to be affected by sequencing depth. Estimated clonotype richness was generally larger for naive than for memory subsets. Sampling was restricted to blood, and TCR repertoires in tissues likely differ from the TCR repertoires found in blood.

From the germline V gene (reference sequence), CDR1 is SEHNR and CDR2 is FQNEAQ. The CDR3 covers 15 residues, taking in both the cysteine and the phenylalanine. Only the CDR3 DNA is retained, 45 bases long and in frame from the first base. Trimming removed 5 bases from V and 2 bases from J; the gene matches leave 3 bases unexplained. TCR CDR3 regions were amplified from genomic DNA by multiplex PCR using the deep immunoSEQ assay. Genomic DNA extracted from each cell subset was distributed evenly over all wells of several immunoSEQ 96-well plates, and each plate served as one replicate. For sorted subsets, each replicate PCR was loaded with 200 ng genomic DNA, equivalent to roughly 30,000 T cell genomes. Purified libraries were quantified with a Qubit 3.0 fluorometer, sized on a Bioanalyzer 2100, and re-quantified with the KAPA Library Quantification kit. Each immunoSEQ 96-well plate was sequenced on its own single-read 150-cycle Illumina NextSeq 550 flow cell. As for how the authors treated the data: Because only junctional sequences without quality scores were contained in the immunoSEQ output, filtering matching that applied to full-length reads could not be performed. To assign V/J genes and CDR3, sequences were annotated using PyIR, a Python wrapper for IgBLAST v1.9, with IMGT germline references. Any read was removed if the V/J assignment was weak (E-value above 1e-6), the CDR3 was missing, or the read contained stop codons, out-of-frame junctions, or ambiguous translated residues. V3J clonotypes were defined as sequences sharing an identical inferred V gene, J gene, and CDR3 amino acid sequence. Percentage overlap between repertoires was computed as shared unique clonotypes divided by the size of the smaller repertoire. Repertoire richness was assessed with RTK rarefaction, the Chao1 estimator, and Recon v2.1 estimates of unobserved clonotypes. For all TCRbeta clonotypes obtained by the gDNA method from a handful of donors, generation probabilities were computed with OLGA. Not all clones reach the TCRdb copy of this immuneACCESS table, which keeps in-frame sequences only. Checked studies attribute under half of the gap to unresolved V genes and leave the rest unexplained. The V and J calls and clone size come from that table; D and trimming were worked out from the DNA. The sample table contains over a million clones; only one count was recorded for around 76% of them. 1.4% of the sample is held by the ten biggest clonotypes.

Comments on this clone: This clone's antigen is unknown. Base qualities were left out, and no much larger clone turns up one base away.

Donors were healthy HIV-negative adults with no recently reported acute infections or vaccinations. Only Caucasian adults living in Nashville, Tennessee, USA were represented among the donors. CD4+ T cells were enriched by magnetic negative selection; naive cells were then positively selected on CD45RA, and the negative fraction formed the memory subset. Blood was collected by leukapheresis, and PBMCs were isolated by Ficoll-Histopaque density gradient centrifugation and then cryopreserved in liquid nitrogen vapor phase. Purity and quantity of every magnetically sorted T cell population were checked by analytical flow cytometry. Genomic DNA was isolated from every sorted fraction and measured by UV absorbance on a Nanodrop 2000c.

This receptor was identified in a man aged 18 to 29 in good health. The specimen sequenced was memory CD4+ T cells sorted from blood. The sample's cell subset or site, from its label and the paper: CD45RA-negative fraction. The chain joins TRBV7-9 to TRBJ2-7, with TRBD2 identical over 13 junction bases. The CDR3 here reads CASSLGTSGTYEQYF. The nucleotides read TGTGCCAGCAGCCTCGGGACTAGCGGGACCTACGAGCAGTACTTC.